Below, 21 T cell receptor beta chains from the same sample are listed, as sequenced in a study of shared clonotypes between healthy human individuals. TCRdb's table, derived via immunoSEQ multiplex PCR, lists solely in-frame clones and lacks some. This table has a few million clones, around 93% appearing once. The material sequenced was naive CD4+ T cells from PBMCs. The subset: CD45RA+ positively selected. Receptor source: a man aged 18 to 35 in good health. Some clones in this sample may be carry-over from other donors' samples.

The chain links TRBV7-8 to TRBJ2-6; possible D gene TRBD2, 6 bases. The V end lost 1 base, the J end lost 0 bases, and 22 bases lay between the germline ends. Germline V gene data show CDR1 as SGHVS and CDR2 as FQNEAQ. This CDR3 region has 21 residues. The CDR3 DNA reads as TGTGCCAGCAGCTTAGTATTTGACCCGGGACTCCGAAGCTCTGGGGCCAACGTCCTGACTTTC. It specifies CASSLVFDPGLRSSGANVLTF.

As to this clone: This specimen includes other DNA sequences encoding the same CDR3. The CDR3 DNA follows: TGTGCCAGCAGTGTAGGGACCCGCACAGATACGCAGTATTTT. It codes for CASSVGTRTDTQYF. The chain combines TRBV28 with TRBJ2-3; D tentatively fits TRBD1 or TRBD2 (5 bases each). V dropped 5 bases and J dropped 1 base, with 10 bases sitting between them. Per the germline V gene, CDR1 is MDHEN and CDR2 is SYDVKM. The CDR3 has 14 amino acids.

This chain joins TRBV7-7 and TRBJ2-2; 8 positions agree with TRBD2. With V trimmed by 8 bases and J by 0 bases, 5 bases remained unmatched. This CDR3 spans 15 amino acids. The germline CDR1 and CDR2 sequences are SSHAT and FNYEAQ (reference sequence). CDR3 in amino acids: CASGKGLANTGELFF. DNA for the CDR3: TGTGCCAGCGGCAAGGGACTAGCGAACACCGGGGAGCTGTTTTTT.

This sequence joins TRBV7-9 and TRBJ1-4; no reliable D call. Trimming took off 3 bases at V and 8 bases at J, with 13 bases between the two ends. This CDR3 contains 14 residues. Germline V gives CDR1 SEHNR, CDR2 FQNEAQ (reference sequence). As DNA, the CDR3 is TGTGCCAGCAGCTTTCTGAGCGGCGGGGAAAAACTGTTTTTT. It is translated as CASSFLSGGEKLFF.

A single count supports this clone. V usage is TRBV19 and J usage is TRBJ1-2, with D perhaps matching TRBD1 (6 bases). The CDR3 contains 14 residues. Trimming took off 2 bases at V and 5 bases at J, with 12 bases between the two ends. From germline, CDR1 is LNHDA and CDR2 SQIVND (reference sequence). The CDR3 spells CASSIPGHQYGYTF. The CDR3 DNA is TGTGCCAGTAGTATACCGGGACACCAGTATGGCTACACCTTC.

DNA for the CDR3: TGTGCCACCAGGAAAACAGACAGGGCGAATGAAAAACTGTTTTTT. Translation gives CATRKTDRANEKLFF. The chain recombines TRBV15 with TRBJ1-4; the match to TRBD1 covers 7 bases. V shed 6 bases and J 5 bases; nucleotides not matched to a gene: 9. The CDR3 runs to 15 residues. Germline CDR1 is LNHNV and CDR2 is YYDKDF (reference sequence).

For the CDR3, the DNA is TGTGCCAGCAACGCGTATGACAGGAACACTGAAGCTTTCTTT. Protein product: CASNAYDRNTEAFF. This chain connects TRBV6-1 to TRBJ1-1; perhaps TRBD1 as D (5 bases). CDR3 length: 14 amino acids. Germline assignment: CDR1 MNHNS and CDR2 SASEGT. The V gene lost 7 bases and the J gene lost 1 base, with 13 bases spanning the gap.

The chain has TRBV19 and TRBJ1-5, with a tentative D call TRBD1 (6 bases). Trimming took off 6 bases at V and 3 bases at J, with 18 bases between the two ends. CDR3 length equals 16 residues. Germline V gives CDR1 LNHDA, CDR2 SQIVND (reference sequence). CDR3 nucleotide sequence: TGTGCCAGTAGACCAAGGGGCACAGGGACCAATCAGCCCCAGCATTTT. Its protein is CASRPRGTGTNQPQHF.

This clone was seen just once. This chain joins TRBV7-9 and TRBJ2-3; TRBD1 is a possible D gene (6 bases). CDR1 is SEHNR, CDR2 FQNEAQ, per germline (reference sequence). Trimming took off 5 bases at V and 0 bases at J, with 9 bases between the two ends. This CDR3 comprises 14 residues. CDR3 DNA sequence: TGTGCCAGCAGCCCAGGGGATAGCACAGATACGCAGTATTTT. Translation: CASSPGDSTDTQYF.

The genes are TRBV5-1 and TRBJ2-1, with 14 bases that match TRBD2. Germline V gene sequence: CDR1 SGHRS, CDR2 YFSETQ. The CDR3 covers 18 residues. With 4 bases clipped from V and 5 bases from J, the junction kept 11 bases outside the gene matches. The CDR3 region has the DNA TGCGCCAGCAGCATACGACCTGGGACTAGCGGGAGCCACAATGAGCAGTTCTTC. It is translated as CASSIRPGTSGSHNEQFF.

CDR3 region: CASSEIGATQLNNYGYTF. The CDR3 DNA reads as TGTGCCAGCAGTGAAATCGGGGCAACGCAACTTAATAACTATGGCTACACCTTC. This chain connects TRBV28 to TRBJ1-2; D might be TRBD1 (5 bases). CDR1 and CDR2 from the germline V gene are MDHEN and SYDVKM. The CDR3 sequence is 18 residues long. Trimming stripped 5 bases from V and 1 base from J, with 23 bases between.

The CDR3 protein is CASSQDHRQGTDTQYF. The CDR3 nucleotides read TGCGCCAGCAGCCAAGATCATAGGCAGGGGACAGATACGCAGTATTTT. The chain joins TRBV4-3 to TRBJ2-3; D perhaps matches TRBD1 (6 bases). Germline CDR1 is LGHNA and CDR2 is YSLEER. The CDR3 spans 16 residues. The V end was cut by 0 bases, the J end by 3 bases, with 13 bases between.

CDR3 sequence (DNA): TGCGCCAGCAGCCAGAACCGGGACCTCCGAGGGGAAGAGACCCAGTACTTC. This encodes CASSQNRDLRGEETQYF. The V and J genes are TRBV4-3 and TRBJ2-5; the D call may be TRBD1 or TRBD2 (5 bases each). CDR1 LGHNA and CDR2 YSLEER come from the germline V gene. The CDR3 runs to 17 residues. Trimming stripped 3 bases from V and 3 bases from J, with 20 bases between.

Only one count was recorded for this clone. CDR3 region: CSVEKEQRYEQYF. CDR3 sequence (DNA): TGCAGCGTTGAGAAAGAACAGCGGTACGAGCAGTACTTC. The V and J genes are TRBV29-1 and TRBJ2-7, with D maybe TRBD2 (5 bases). The CDR3 is 13 residues long. Trimming cost V 3 bases and J 4 bases, with 13 bases left between them. Germline CDR1 is SQVTM and CDR2 is ANQGSEA.

The V call is TRBV5-1, the J call TRBJ2-1; unclear D gene. CDR1 SGHRS and CDR2 YFSETQ come from the germline V gene. Deletions cut 0 bases from V and 5 bases from J, with 15 bases between. The CDR3 is 16 residues long. CDR3 protein: CASSLAGRVIHNEQFF. In nucleotides, the CDR3 is TGCGCCAGCAGCTTGGCCGGTCGGGTGATCCACAATGAGCAGTTCTTC.

V usage is TRBV19 and J usage is TRBJ1-1; D remains ambiguous. V was cut by 3 bases and J by 2 bases, with 13 bases left in between. Germline lookup yields CDR1 LNHDA and CDR2 SQIVND (reference sequence). The CDR3 runs 15 residues. CDR3 DNA: TGTGCCAGTAGTATTAGCGACGGCCTAAACACTGAAGCTTTCTTT. The encoded protein is CASSISDGLNTEAFF. The full variable domain, completed using reference TRBV19 and TRBJ1-1, is DGGITQSPKYLFRKEGQNVTLSCEQNLNHDAMYWYRQDPGQGLRLIYYSQIVNDFQKGDIAEGYSVSREKKESFPLTVTSAQKNPTAFYLCASSISDGLNTEAFFGQGTRLTVV.

The V and J genes are TRBV9 and TRBJ1-3; the match to TRBD1 covers 7 bases. Germline CDR1 and CDR2: SGDLS and YYNGEE. CDR3 length: 17 residues. V was clipped by 0 bases and J by 0 bases; unmatched bases: 6. The CDR3 nucleotides are TGTGCCAGCAGCGTAGCTCGGACAGGTAACTCTGGAAACACCATATATTTT. Its protein product is CASSVARTGNSGNTIYF.

CDR3 nucleotide sequence: TGCGCCAGCAGCCTAGAAGGGCCTTATAGCAATCAGCCCCAGCATTTT. Protein sequence: CASSLEGPYSNQPQHF. The chain combines TRBV4-1 with TRBJ1-5; D gene uncertain. The germline V gene has CDR1 MGHRA and CDR2 YSYEKL. Trimming left V 4 bases short and J 0 bases short, with 13 bases between. CDR3 length: 16 amino acids.

The chain links TRBV6-1 to TRBJ2-3; D gene unclear. The CDR3 runs to 15 residues. Germline V gene sequence: CDR1 MNHNS, CDR2 SASEGT. V shed 5 bases and J shed 2 bases, with 14 bases lying between them. In nucleotides, the CDR3 is TGTGCCAGCAGTAAGAAGGTTGGCTACACAGATACGCAGTATTTT. Translation gives CASSKKVGYTDTQYF.

V and J are TRBV6-1 and TRBJ1-2, with D perhaps TRBD1 (5 bases). CDR1 MNHNS and CDR2 SASEGT come from the germline V gene. The CDR3 loop spans 13 amino acids. The V end lost 4 bases, the J end lost 5 bases, and 11 bases lay between the germline ends. For the CDR3, the DNA is TGTGCCAGCAGTGTAGTAGGGGATTATGGCTACACCTTC. It is translated as CASSVVGDYGYTF.

The chain employs TRBV6-4 and TRBJ2-4, with D possibly matching TRBD2 (7 bases). Trimming stripped 9 bases from V and 3 bases from J, with 21 bases between. CDR1 MRHNA and CDR2 SNTAGT come from the germline V gene. The CDR3 is 16 amino acids. CDR3 in DNA: TGTGCCAGAGGACTAGGGGGGAGTGATGACAAAAACATTCAGTACTTC. Protein product: CARGLGGSDDKNIQYF.